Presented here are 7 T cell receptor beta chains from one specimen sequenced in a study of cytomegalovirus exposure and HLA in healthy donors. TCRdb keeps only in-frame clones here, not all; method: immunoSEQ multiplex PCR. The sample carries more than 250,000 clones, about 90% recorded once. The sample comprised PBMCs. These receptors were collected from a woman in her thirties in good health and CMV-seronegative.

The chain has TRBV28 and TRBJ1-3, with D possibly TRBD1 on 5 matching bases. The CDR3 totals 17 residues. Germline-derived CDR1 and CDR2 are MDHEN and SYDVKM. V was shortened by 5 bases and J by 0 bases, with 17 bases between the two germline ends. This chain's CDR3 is CASSPAGRALSGNTIYF. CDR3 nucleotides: TGTGCCAGCAGTCCCGCGGGCAGGGCCCTCTCTGGAAACACCATATATTTT.

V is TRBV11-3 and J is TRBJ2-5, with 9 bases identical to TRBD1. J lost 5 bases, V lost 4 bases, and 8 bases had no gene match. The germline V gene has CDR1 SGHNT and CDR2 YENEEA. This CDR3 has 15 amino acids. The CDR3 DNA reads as TGTGCCAGCAGCTCCCGAACAGGGGGCCCCGAGACCCAGTACTTC. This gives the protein CASSSRTGGPETQYF. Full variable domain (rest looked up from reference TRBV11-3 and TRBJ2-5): EAGVVQSPRYKIIEKKQPVAFWCNPISGHNTLYWYLQNLGQGPELLIRYENEEAVDDSQLPKDRFSAERLKGVDSTLKIQPAELGDSAVYLCASSSRTGGPETQYFGPGTRLLVL.

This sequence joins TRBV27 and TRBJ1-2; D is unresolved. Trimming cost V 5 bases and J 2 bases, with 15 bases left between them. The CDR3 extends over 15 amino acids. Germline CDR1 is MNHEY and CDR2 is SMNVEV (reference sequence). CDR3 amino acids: CASSPYPTANYGYTF. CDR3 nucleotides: TGTGCCAGCAGTCCCTACCCGACGGCCAACTATGGCTACACCTTC.

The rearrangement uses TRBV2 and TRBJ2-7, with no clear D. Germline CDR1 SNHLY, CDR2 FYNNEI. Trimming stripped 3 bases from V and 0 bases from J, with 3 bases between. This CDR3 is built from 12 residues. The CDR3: CASSDSSYEQYF. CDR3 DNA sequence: TGTGCCAGCAGTGACAGCTCCTACGAGCAGTACTTC.

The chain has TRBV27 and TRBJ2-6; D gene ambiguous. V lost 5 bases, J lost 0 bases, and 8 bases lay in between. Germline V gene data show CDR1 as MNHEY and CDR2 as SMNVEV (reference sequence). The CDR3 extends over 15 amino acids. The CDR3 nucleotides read TGTGCCAGCAGTCCCTGGAACTCTGGGGCCAACGTCCTGACTTTC. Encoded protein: CASSPWNSGANVLTF.

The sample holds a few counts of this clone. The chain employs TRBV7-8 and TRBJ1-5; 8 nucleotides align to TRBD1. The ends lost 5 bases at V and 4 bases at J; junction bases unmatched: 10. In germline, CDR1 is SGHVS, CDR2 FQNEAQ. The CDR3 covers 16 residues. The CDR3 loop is CASSARDRGGNQPQHF. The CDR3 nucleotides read TGTGCCAGCAGCGCGAGAGACAGGGGTGGAAATCAGCCCCAGCATTTT.

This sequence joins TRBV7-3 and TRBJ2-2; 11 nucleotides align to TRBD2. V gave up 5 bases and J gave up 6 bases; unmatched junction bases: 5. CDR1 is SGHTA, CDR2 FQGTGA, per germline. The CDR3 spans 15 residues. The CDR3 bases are TGTGCCAGCAGCCCACTAGCGGGAGCCTCCGGGGAGCTGTTTTTT. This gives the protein CASSPLAGASGELFF.